These 3 T cell receptor beta chains came from one sample sequenced in a study of cytomegalovirus exposure and HLA in healthy donors. PCR amplification relied on 60 Vbeta primers (plus 13 Jbeta primers). Assay used: immunoSEQ multiplex PCR; TCRdb lists only in-frame clones, some missing. The profile shows 150,000 to 200,000 clones, roughly 70% of them singletons. Input material: PBMCs. The source is a girl aged 10-17 years in good health and CMV-seronegative.

This clone was recorded only once. J is TRBJ2-5 and V is TRBV5-1; 7 nucleotides align to TRBD2. Germline V gene lookup returns CDR1 SGHRS and CDR2 YFSETQ. V trimming: 4 bases; J trimming: 5 bases; junction bases outside the gene matches: 8. The CDR3 loop spans 14 amino acids. Here the CDR3 DNA reads TGCGCCAGCAGCCCCCTAGCGGAGGGGGAGACCCAGTACTTC. This encodes CASSPLAEGETQYF.

The chain links TRBV10-1 to TRBJ2-7; D perhaps matches TRBD1 (6 bases). The CDR3 has 12 amino acids. V was shortened by 4 bases and J by 7 bases, with 11 bases between the two germline ends. Germline V gives CDR1 WNHNN, CDR2 SYGVQD (reference sequence). CDR3 sequence (DNA): TGCGCCAGCAGTGCACAGGGCCCGGAGCAGTACTTC. Translating it yields CASSAQGPEQYF.

V is TRBV2 and J is TRBJ1-1; TRBD1 matches at 8 bases. V lost 5 bases to trimming and J lost 5 bases; unmatched junction nucleotides: 7. Germline V gene lookup returns CDR1 SNHLY and CDR2 FYNNEI. CDR3 size: 14 residues. This CDR3 reads CASSLMTGETEAFF. CDR3 bases: TGTGCCAGCAGTCTAATGACAGGGGAAACTGAAGCTTTCTTT.